Presented here are 8 T cell receptor beta chains from one specimen sequenced in a study of CXCR3-negative and CXCR3-positive naive CD8 T cells. The TRB libraries of cDNA were built by UMI-labeled 5' RACE. One entry per CDR3 protein, without DNA, is what TCRdb gives after re-calling the 5' RACE reads. Reported are approximately 58,000 distinct CDR3 sequences; the ten largest clones contain 0.35% to 0.5%. Sample: naive CXCR3- CD8+ T cells from blood. Sample subset: CD45RO-CCR7+CD27+CD95- naive CD8+ T cells lacking CXCR3 (TNR3-). Every receptor here comes from a human donor in good health. Some clones in this sample may be carry-over from other donors' samples.

The rearrangement joins TRBV7-9 to TRBJ2-1; the TCRdb call, TRBD1, lacks DNA for checking. The germline gives CDR1 SEHNR, CDR2 FQNEAQ (reference sequence). This CDR3 is 16 amino acids long. CDR3 loop: CASSPMDRPLFNEQFF.

The chain carries TRBV11-3 and TRBJ2-3. The CDR3 loop spans 14 amino acids. The germline V gene encodes CDR1 SGHNT and CDR2 YENEEA. The CDR3 here is CARSLVAGTDTQYF.

The V call is TRBV27, the J call TRBJ2-6; TCRdb's D gene call, TRBD1, goes unchecked for lack of DNA. This CDR3 has 18 amino acids. Germline-derived CDR1 and CDR2 are MNHEY and SMNVEV (reference sequence). This CDR3 is CASSFFETGPSGANVLTF.

This sequence joins TRBV29-1 and TRBJ1-2; TCRdb designates TRBD1, a call that cannot be tested without DNA. In germline, CDR1 is SQVTM, CDR2 ANQGSEA. The CDR3 has 11 residues. CDR3 sequence reads: CSVRAGNGYTF.

The rearrangement joins TRBV4-3 to TRBJ2-7; no DNA is available, so the TRBD2 call from TCRdb remains unchecked. The germline CDR1 and CDR2 sequences are LGHNA and YSLEER. The CDR3 consists of 15 residues. CDR3 amino acids: CASAQAGGAAYEQYF.

The rearrangement joins TRBV7-8 to TRBJ1-4. Germline CDR1 and CDR2: SGHVS and FQNEAQ. This CDR3 spans 18 amino acids. This CDR3 reads CASSSDPASDATNEKLFF.

The J gene is TRBJ2-7, the V gene TRBV4-2; the D gene TCRdb calls, TRBD1, cannot be checked with no DNA. The CDR3 contains 16 residues. Germline lookup yields CDR1 LGHNA and CDR2 YNFKEQ. The CDR3 loop is CASSQDLSDTLYEQYF.

The J gene is TRBJ1-1, the V gene TRBV6-1. This CDR3 is 14 amino acids long. Germline V gene sequence: CDR1 MNHNS, CDR2 SASEGT. The chain's CDR3 is CASTLHPEGTEAFF.